Below, one TCR beta chain is given with its context. This clone was seen more than once but under ten times. The clone's antigen remains unknown. Base qualities are missing; no much larger clone stands one base away. TCRbeta CDR3 regions were amplified from genomic DNA by means of the immunoSEQ Assay, a bias-controlled multiplex PCR. In the paper's pipeline: The number of nucleated cells in each sample was estimated from the amplification of reference gene primers within the assay. Sequence reads were collapsed and filtered to measure the absolute abundance of every unique TCRbeta CDR3 rearrangement. For each sample, productive Simpson clonality was calculated as the square root of Simpson's diversity index across productive rearrangements. Drawn from immuneACCESS, this table holds only the in-frame rearrangements with V and J called that TCRdb kept. Clones are partly lost; checked studies trace under half to an unresolved V gene and leave the rest unexplained. Clonal size and the V and J genes are those of that table, whereas D and trimming came from the DNA. The sample table shows about 220,000 clones, and over 80% are seen once. The ten biggest clones cover around 4.7% of the sample.

Counted from cysteine to phenylalanine, this CDR3 has 13 amino acids. Of the read, only the CDR3 DNA is kept; its 39 bases are in frame from base 1. According to the germline V gene (reference sequence), CDR1 reads GTSNPN and CDR2 reads SVGIG. V is cut back by 2 bases and J by 4 bases, with 3 bases in the junction unmatched. This entry comes from a study of blood T cell repertoires in COVID-19 (dated by TCRdb to about 2020). Broadly, across the study: Samples covering the acute and convalescent phases of COVID-19 were provided by collaborators in the United States, Italy and Spain. The prospective study material was composed of cDNA or gDNA derived from T cells, B-cell-depleted T cells, or PBMCs. Deeply sampled blood TCRbeta repertoires from subjects exposed to, actively infected with, or recovered from COVID-19 were included in the dataset. The repertoires were released in a freely available public database meant as a resource for research on the immune response to SARS-CoV-2. The samples were drawn from two sources: the first 160 participants of the ongoing ImmuneRACE study, and about 1,300 subjects contributed by 6 global collaborators. Sample metadata almost always included a de-identified subject ID, COVID-19 status, age in years and sex. HLA class I and class II types, where available, came from metadata supplied by the sample provider rather than from assay-based typing.

Each collaborating institution followed its own protocols to collect whole blood in K2EDTA tubes. For TCRbeta analysis, collaborators shipped samples in one of three forms: frozen whole blood, isolated PBMCs, or DNA extracted from either of those sample types. Overall study results and their limits: The quantity of clinical and demographic metadata differed by source and by participant and was supplied without curation.

The source of this sequence is a human donor in a cohort sampled during active COVID-19. Sequencing was done on a sample of peripheral blood. The chain was built from TRBV30 and TRBJ1-2, with TRBD1 identical over 8 junction bases. The CDR3 in this case is CAWSQGAVYGYTF. The DNA reads as follows: TGTGCCTGGAGTCAGGGGGCTGTCTATGGCTACACCTTC.